This TCR beta chain was obtained from a study of molecular identifiers for immune sequencing clone quantification. TCRdb re-analysed the PCR reads in MiXCR, keeping a single row per CDR3 protein. The table records roughly 93,000 distinct CDR3 sequences, around a fifth of them present only once. There are many counts of this clonotype. The receptor comes from a human donor in good health. Some libraries in this study had Jurkat cell RNA spiked in. Source material: naive CD8+ T cells from blood, with Jurkat cell RNA spiked in. The subset denotes: FACS-sorted CD8+CD4-CCR7+CD45RA+ naive T cells.

The DNA for the CDR3 is TGTGCCAGCAGCTTCGGACTTATGAACACCGGGGAGCTGTTTTTT. It yields the protein CASSFGLMNTGELFF. The V and J genes are TRBV5-4 and TRBJ2-2, with TRBD2 as a possible D gene (5 bases). The CDR3 extends over 15 amino acids. Trimming shortened V by 2 bases and J by 1 base, and 9 bases separated the two germline ends. Germline V CDR1 and CDR2: SGHNT, YYREEE (reference sequence).